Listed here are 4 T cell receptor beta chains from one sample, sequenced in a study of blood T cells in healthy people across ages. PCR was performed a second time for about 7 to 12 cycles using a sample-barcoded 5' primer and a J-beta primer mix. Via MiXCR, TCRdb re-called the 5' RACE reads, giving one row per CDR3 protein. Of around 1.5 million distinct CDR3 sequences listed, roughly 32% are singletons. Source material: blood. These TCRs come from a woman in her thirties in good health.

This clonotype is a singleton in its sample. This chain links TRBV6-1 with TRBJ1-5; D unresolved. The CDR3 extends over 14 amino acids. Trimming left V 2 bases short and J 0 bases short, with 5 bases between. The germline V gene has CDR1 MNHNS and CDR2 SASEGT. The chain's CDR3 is CASSEQDSNQPQHF. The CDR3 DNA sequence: TGTGCCAGCAGTGAACAGGATAGCAATCAGCCCCAGCATTTT.

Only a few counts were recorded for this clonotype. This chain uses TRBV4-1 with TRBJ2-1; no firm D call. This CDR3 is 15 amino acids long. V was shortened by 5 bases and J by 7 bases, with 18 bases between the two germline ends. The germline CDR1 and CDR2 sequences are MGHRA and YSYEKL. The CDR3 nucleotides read TGCGCCAGCAGCGATCCGAACCGACGGTCAAATGAGCAGTTCTTC. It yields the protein CASSDPNRRSNEQFF.

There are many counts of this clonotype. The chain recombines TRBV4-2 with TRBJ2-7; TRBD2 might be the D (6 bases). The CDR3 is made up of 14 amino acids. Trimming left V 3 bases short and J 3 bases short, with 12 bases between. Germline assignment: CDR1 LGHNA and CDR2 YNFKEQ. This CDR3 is CASSQAGFGYEQYF. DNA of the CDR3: TGTGCCAGCAGCCAGGCGGGATTTGGCTACGAGCAGTACTTC.

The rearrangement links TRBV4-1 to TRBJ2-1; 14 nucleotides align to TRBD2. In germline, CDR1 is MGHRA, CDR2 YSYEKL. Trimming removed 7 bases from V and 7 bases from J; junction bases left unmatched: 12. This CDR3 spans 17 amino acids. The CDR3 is CASKTSGRGWESNEQFF. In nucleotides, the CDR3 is TGCGCCAGCAAGACTAGCGGGAGGGGATGGGAATCTAATGAGCAGTTCTTC.